The rows below give T cell receptor beta chains drawn from one sample of a study of cytomegalovirus exposure and HLA in healthy donors. The data were produced by immunoSEQ multiplex PCR, yet TCRdb's version contains in-frame clones alone and is incomplete. This repertoire shows about 130,000 clones, 70% to 80% found once; its top ten account for 6.5% to 7%. Sequenced sample: PBMCs. Source of these receptors: a man aged 35-49 years in good health and CMV-seropositive. Each CDR3 is given with its conserved first and last residue. Each record gives: clone size, D gene, V gene, J gene, CDR3 DNA, CDR3 protein. D genes are given only for firm matches. The size of a clone is reported for some rows only, either as once, few or many, or as a class for expanded clones.

clone_size: few
d_call: .
v_call: TRBV19
j_call: TRBJ1-2
cdr3_nt: TGTGCCAGTAGTATATGGCGGCTCCATGGCTACACCTTC
cdr3_aa: CASSIWRLHGYTF

clone_size: .
d_call: .
v_call: TRBV6-5
j_call: TRBJ1-2
cdr3_nt: TGTGCCAGTGGGGGGTTCGGGGCGCAGGGCTACACCTTC
cdr3_aa: CASGGFGAQGYTF

clone_size: once
d_call: TRBD1
v_call: TRBV19
j_call: TRBJ1-4
cdr3_nt: TGTGCCAGTAGTATCCAGCGGACAGGGGGCGGTGAGGAAAAACTGTTTTTT
cdr3_aa: CASSIQRTGGGEEKLFF

clone_size: once
d_call: TRBD1
v_call: TRBV2
j_call: TRBJ2-5
cdr3_nt: TGTGCCACCCGGGACAGGGGAGAGACCCAGTACTTC
cdr3_aa: CATRDRGETQYF

clone_size: .
d_call: TRBD2
v_call: TRBV6-5
j_call: TRBJ2-7
cdr3_nt: TGTGCCAGCATCGAGGCTAGCGGCAGCTACGAGCAGTACTTC
cdr3_aa: CASIEASGSYEQYF

clone_size: .
d_call: .
v_call: TRBV11-3
j_call: TRBJ2-5
cdr3_nt: TGTGCCAGCAGCTTAGACCGCCAAGAGACCCAGTACTTC
cdr3_aa: CASSLDRQETQYF

clone_size: .
d_call: TRBD1
v_call: TRBV19
j_call: TRBJ1-5
cdr3_nt: TGTGCCAGTACTTCCGGGACAGGTGAGAACTTCGGTCAGCCCCAGCATTTT
cdr3_aa: CASTSGTGENFGQPQHF

clone_size: .
d_call: TRBD2
v_call: TRBV2
j_call: TRBJ2-3
cdr3_nt: TGTGCCAGCACCCGGGAGGGAGTCGCACCAGATACGCAGTATTTT
cdr3_aa: CASTREGVAPDTQYF

clone_size: .
d_call: .
v_call: TRBV6-6
j_call: TRBJ2-6
cdr3_nt: TGTGCCAGCAGTAACGGTAGTCCTGGGGCCAACGTCCTGACTTTC
cdr3_aa: CASSNGSPGANVLTF

clone_size: .
d_call: .
v_call: TRBV5-5
j_call: TRBJ1-2
cdr3_nt: TGTGTCTCAACAACGCAGGGGCTTAACTATGGCTACACCTTC
cdr3_aa: CVSTTQGLNYGYTF

clone_size: .
d_call: .
v_call: TRBV15
j_call: TRBJ2-5
cdr3_nt: TGTGCCACCAGCAGGAAGGTTAGCGGAGAGACCCAGTACTTC
cdr3_aa: CATSRKVSGETQYF

clone_size: .
d_call: .
v_call: TRBV28
j_call: TRBJ2-1
cdr3_nt: TGTGCCAGCAGACAGGACGGCTACAATGAGCAGTTCTTC
cdr3_aa: CASRQDGYNEQFF

clone_size: .
d_call: .
v_call: TRBV5-1
j_call: TRBJ2-7
cdr3_nt: TGCGCCAGCAGCTTACCCACAGGGCCTACCTACGAGCAGTACTTC
cdr3_aa: CASSLPTGPTYEQYF

clone_size: .
d_call: .
v_call: TRBV7-2
j_call: TRBJ1-4
cdr3_nt: TGTGCCAGCAGCGTGGACGGGCGGGGTGAAAAACTGTTTTTT
cdr3_aa: CASSVDGRGEKLFF

clone_size: once
d_call: .
v_call: TRBV11-2
j_call: TRBJ1-1
cdr3_nt: TGTGCCAGCAGCTACGACAAGAACACTGAAGCTTTCTTT
cdr3_aa: CASSYDKNTEAFF

clone_size: .
d_call: .
v_call: TRBV6-1
j_call: TRBJ1-5
cdr3_nt: TGTGCCAGCAAGGGACTTTCCTTTAGCAATCAGCTCCAGCATTTT
cdr3_aa: CASKGLSFSNQLQHF

clone_size: .
d_call: TRBD2
v_call: TRBV7-9
j_call: TRBJ2-5
cdr3_nt: TGTGCCAGCAGCCGACTAGCGGGGACGGAGACCCAGTACTTC
cdr3_aa: CASSRLAGTETQYF

clone_size: .
d_call: .
v_call: TRBV6-1
j_call: TRBJ1-4
cdr3_nt: TGTGCCAGCAGTGTTTTCTTGAGTGCAACTAATGAAAAACTGTTTTTT
cdr3_aa: CASSVFLSATNEKLFF

clone_size: few
d_call: .
v_call: TRBV28
j_call: TRBJ1-4
cdr3_nt: TGTGCCAGCAGTTTAATCAGGGCGAGTGAAAAACTGTTTTTT
cdr3_aa: CASSLIRASEKLFF

clone_size: .
d_call: .
v_call: TRBV6-6
j_call: TRBJ1-5
cdr3_nt: TGTGCCAGCAGTTATTACTCGGGGGGCCAGCCCCAGCATTTT
cdr3_aa: CASSYYSGGQPQHF

clone_size: .
d_call: TRBD2
v_call: TRBV5-1
j_call: TRBJ2-1
cdr3_nt: TGCGCCAGCAGACGGGAGGTAAACAATGAGCAGTTCTTC
cdr3_aa: CASRREVNNEQFF

clone_size: .
d_call: TRBD1
v_call: TRBV14
j_call: TRBJ2-7
cdr3_nt: TGTGCCAGCAGCAGCCGCACAGGGGCCGAGCAGTACTTC
cdr3_aa: CASSSRTGAEQYF

clone_size: .
d_call: .
v_call: TRBV5-1
j_call: TRBJ1-6
cdr3_nt: TGCGCCAGCAGCCGGGCAGGGATCAATTCACCCCTCCACTTT
cdr3_aa: CASSRAGINSPLHF

clone_size: once
d_call: TRBD2
v_call: TRBV7-2
j_call: TRBJ2-2
cdr3_nt: TGTGCCAGCAGCCCCGCGGCGGGGAGGGCCGGGGAGCTGTTTTTT
cdr3_aa: CASSPAAGRAGELFF

clone_size: once
d_call: .
v_call: TRBV15
j_call: TRBJ1-1
cdr3_nt: TGTGCCACCAGCAGAGCCGGGTACGCTTTCTTT
cdr3_aa: CATSRAGYAFF

clone_size: .
d_call: .
v_call: TRBV30
j_call: TRBJ1-1
cdr3_nt: TGTGCCTGGACAGGGGTCACTGAAGCTTTCTTT
cdr3_aa: CAWTGVTEAFF

clone_size: .
d_call: .
v_call: TRBV11-2
j_call: TRBJ1-6
cdr3_nt: TGTGCCAGCAGCTCTATTGGGACTGGGGATTCACCCCTCCACTTT
cdr3_aa: CASSSIGTGDSPLHF

clone_size: .
d_call: .
v_call: TRBV28
j_call: TRBJ2-7
cdr3_nt: TGTGCCAGCAGTTCCCAGGGAGGGGGTGGAACCTACGAGCAGTACTTC
cdr3_aa: CASSSQGGGGTYEQYF

clone_size: .
d_call: TRBD2
v_call: TRBV5-1
j_call: TRBJ2-5
cdr3_nt: TGCGCCAGCAGCTCCGGGACTACCGTACAAGAGACCCAGTACTTC
cdr3_aa: CASSSGTTVQETQYF

clone_size: .
d_call: .
v_call: TRBV4-1
j_call: TRBJ2-7
cdr3_nt: TGCGCCAGCAGCCCCTCGGTTTCGGGCTACGAGCAGTACTTC
cdr3_aa: CASSPSVSGYEQYF

clone_size: .
d_call: TRBD2
v_call: TRBV7-9
j_call: TRBJ2-7
cdr3_nt: TGTGCCAGCAGCCCTAGCGGGAGAACCTACGAGCAGTACTTC
cdr3_aa: CASSPSGRTYEQYF

clone_size: once
d_call: .
v_call: TRBV11-2
j_call: TRBJ1-3
cdr3_nt: TGTGCCACCGGGGAGGGGTCTGGAAACACCATATATTTT
cdr3_aa: CATGEGSGNTIYF

clone_size: .
d_call: .
v_call: TRBV6-1
j_call: TRBJ1-1
cdr3_nt: TGTGCCAGCAGTGGTAGTACGGGAGCGGACACTGAAGCTTTCTTT
cdr3_aa: CASSGSTGADTEAFF

clone_size: few
d_call: .
v_call: TRBV11-1
j_call: TRBJ1-1
cdr3_nt: TGTGCCAGCAGCTTAGTTCGTGGACAGCCGAACACTGAAGCTTTCTTT
cdr3_aa: CASSLVRGQPNTEAFF

clone_size: .
d_call: TRBD1
v_call: TRBV28
j_call: TRBJ2-7
cdr3_nt: TGTGCCAGGGGACAGGGATCGTCCTACGAGCAGTACTTC
cdr3_aa: CARGQGSSYEQYF

clone_size: .
d_call: .
v_call: TRBV10-3
j_call: TRBJ2-1
cdr3_nt: TGTGCCATCAGTGAAAGGGGCGGAACCTACAATGAGCAGTTCTTC
cdr3_aa: CAISERGGTYNEQFF

clone_size: .
d_call: .
v_call: TRBV6-1
j_call: TRBJ2-7
cdr3_nt: TGTGCCAGCAGTGAACTGGACACTTACTACGAGCAGTACTTC
cdr3_aa: CASSELDTYYEQYF

clone_size: .
d_call: .
v_call: TRBV29-1
j_call: TRBJ1-1
cdr3_nt: TGCAGCGTTGATGGGGGTGGGGGGGGCGGAGACACTGAAGCTTTCTTT
cdr3_aa: CSVDGGGGGGDTEAFF

clone_size: .
d_call: .
v_call: TRBV4-1
j_call: TRBJ1-3
cdr3_nt: TGCGCCAGCAGCCGAGACAGGTCTGGCGGAAACACCATATATTTT
cdr3_aa: CASSRDRSGGNTIYF

clone_size: once
d_call: TRBD2
v_call: TRBV7-9
j_call: TRBJ2-3
cdr3_nt: TGTGCCAGCAGCTCCGGACTAGCGGGAGTAACGGATACGCAGTATTTT
cdr3_aa: CASSSGLAGVTDTQYF

clone_size: .
d_call: TRBD2
v_call: TRBV4-1
j_call: TRBJ2-1
cdr3_nt: TGCGCCAGCAGCCCAATTATCGGACTAGCGGGATCCAGCTCCTACAATGAGCAGTTCTTC
cdr3_aa: CASSPIIGLAGSSSYNEQFF

clone_size: .
d_call: TRBD1
v_call: TRBV5-4
j_call: TRBJ2-7
cdr3_nt: TGTGCCAGCAGTCCCGGGACAGGGGGGTACGAGCAGTACTTC
cdr3_aa: CASSPGTGGYEQYF

clone_size: once
d_call: TRBD1
v_call: TRBV6-6
j_call: TRBJ2-2
cdr3_nt: TGTGCCACCAGACAGGGGTCCGGGGAGCTGTTTTTT
cdr3_aa: CATRQGSGELFF

clone_size: .
d_call: TRBD1
v_call: TRBV7-8
j_call: TRBJ2-7
cdr3_nt: TGTGCCAGCAGCCTCAGGGGGGAGCAGTACTTC
cdr3_aa: CASSLRGEQYF

clone_size: .
d_call: .
v_call: TRBV9
j_call: TRBJ2-7
cdr3_nt: TGTGCCAGCAGCGTAGGTGGTAGTCTTGACGAGCAGTACTTC
cdr3_aa: CASSVGGSLDEQYF

clone_size: once
d_call: TRBD1
v_call: TRBV19
j_call: TRBJ1-4
cdr3_nt: TGTGCCAGTAGTTCCCAGCAGGGGGTCGGTGAAAAACTGTTTTTT
cdr3_aa: CASSSQQGVGEKLFF

clone_size: .
d_call: TRBD1
v_call: TRBV7-2
j_call: TRBJ1-2
cdr3_nt: TGTGCCAGCAGCTTAGGAGACAGGGCCTACACCTTC
cdr3_aa: CASSLGDRAYTF

clone_size: .
d_call: TRBD1
v_call: TRBV6-6
j_call: TRBJ1-4
cdr3_nt: TGTGCCAGCAGAGACAGGGTGCTGTTTTTT
cdr3_aa: CASRDRVLFF

clone_size: few
d_call: .
v_call: TRBV12-2
j_call: TRBJ1-5
cdr3_nt: TGTGCAAGTCGCTTAGACGGACAGGGTGTCCAGCCCCAGCATTTT
cdr3_aa: CASRLDGQGVQPQHF

clone_size: .
d_call: .
v_call: TRBV6-5
j_call: TRBJ1-1
cdr3_nt: TGTGCCAGCAGTTACATGTCTACAGGCCGCGACGCTTTCTTT
cdr3_aa: CASSYMSTGRDAFF

clone_size: .
d_call: TRBD2
v_call: TRBV28
j_call: TRBJ2-1
cdr3_nt: TGTGCCAGCAGAAAGTCAGGCGGGAGCTCCTACAATGAGCAGTTCTTC
cdr3_aa: CASRKSGGSSYNEQFF

clone_size: .
d_call: .
v_call: TRBV5-1
j_call: TRBJ1-1
cdr3_nt: TGCGCCAGCAACCCTACGACAGGCCTTACTGAAGCTTTCTTT
cdr3_aa: CASNPTTGLTEAFF

clone_size: .
d_call: .
v_call: TRBV4-2
j_call: TRBJ2-5
cdr3_nt: TGTGCCAGCAGCCAAGGCAGGCAAGAGACCCAGTACTTC
cdr3_aa: CASSQGRQETQYF